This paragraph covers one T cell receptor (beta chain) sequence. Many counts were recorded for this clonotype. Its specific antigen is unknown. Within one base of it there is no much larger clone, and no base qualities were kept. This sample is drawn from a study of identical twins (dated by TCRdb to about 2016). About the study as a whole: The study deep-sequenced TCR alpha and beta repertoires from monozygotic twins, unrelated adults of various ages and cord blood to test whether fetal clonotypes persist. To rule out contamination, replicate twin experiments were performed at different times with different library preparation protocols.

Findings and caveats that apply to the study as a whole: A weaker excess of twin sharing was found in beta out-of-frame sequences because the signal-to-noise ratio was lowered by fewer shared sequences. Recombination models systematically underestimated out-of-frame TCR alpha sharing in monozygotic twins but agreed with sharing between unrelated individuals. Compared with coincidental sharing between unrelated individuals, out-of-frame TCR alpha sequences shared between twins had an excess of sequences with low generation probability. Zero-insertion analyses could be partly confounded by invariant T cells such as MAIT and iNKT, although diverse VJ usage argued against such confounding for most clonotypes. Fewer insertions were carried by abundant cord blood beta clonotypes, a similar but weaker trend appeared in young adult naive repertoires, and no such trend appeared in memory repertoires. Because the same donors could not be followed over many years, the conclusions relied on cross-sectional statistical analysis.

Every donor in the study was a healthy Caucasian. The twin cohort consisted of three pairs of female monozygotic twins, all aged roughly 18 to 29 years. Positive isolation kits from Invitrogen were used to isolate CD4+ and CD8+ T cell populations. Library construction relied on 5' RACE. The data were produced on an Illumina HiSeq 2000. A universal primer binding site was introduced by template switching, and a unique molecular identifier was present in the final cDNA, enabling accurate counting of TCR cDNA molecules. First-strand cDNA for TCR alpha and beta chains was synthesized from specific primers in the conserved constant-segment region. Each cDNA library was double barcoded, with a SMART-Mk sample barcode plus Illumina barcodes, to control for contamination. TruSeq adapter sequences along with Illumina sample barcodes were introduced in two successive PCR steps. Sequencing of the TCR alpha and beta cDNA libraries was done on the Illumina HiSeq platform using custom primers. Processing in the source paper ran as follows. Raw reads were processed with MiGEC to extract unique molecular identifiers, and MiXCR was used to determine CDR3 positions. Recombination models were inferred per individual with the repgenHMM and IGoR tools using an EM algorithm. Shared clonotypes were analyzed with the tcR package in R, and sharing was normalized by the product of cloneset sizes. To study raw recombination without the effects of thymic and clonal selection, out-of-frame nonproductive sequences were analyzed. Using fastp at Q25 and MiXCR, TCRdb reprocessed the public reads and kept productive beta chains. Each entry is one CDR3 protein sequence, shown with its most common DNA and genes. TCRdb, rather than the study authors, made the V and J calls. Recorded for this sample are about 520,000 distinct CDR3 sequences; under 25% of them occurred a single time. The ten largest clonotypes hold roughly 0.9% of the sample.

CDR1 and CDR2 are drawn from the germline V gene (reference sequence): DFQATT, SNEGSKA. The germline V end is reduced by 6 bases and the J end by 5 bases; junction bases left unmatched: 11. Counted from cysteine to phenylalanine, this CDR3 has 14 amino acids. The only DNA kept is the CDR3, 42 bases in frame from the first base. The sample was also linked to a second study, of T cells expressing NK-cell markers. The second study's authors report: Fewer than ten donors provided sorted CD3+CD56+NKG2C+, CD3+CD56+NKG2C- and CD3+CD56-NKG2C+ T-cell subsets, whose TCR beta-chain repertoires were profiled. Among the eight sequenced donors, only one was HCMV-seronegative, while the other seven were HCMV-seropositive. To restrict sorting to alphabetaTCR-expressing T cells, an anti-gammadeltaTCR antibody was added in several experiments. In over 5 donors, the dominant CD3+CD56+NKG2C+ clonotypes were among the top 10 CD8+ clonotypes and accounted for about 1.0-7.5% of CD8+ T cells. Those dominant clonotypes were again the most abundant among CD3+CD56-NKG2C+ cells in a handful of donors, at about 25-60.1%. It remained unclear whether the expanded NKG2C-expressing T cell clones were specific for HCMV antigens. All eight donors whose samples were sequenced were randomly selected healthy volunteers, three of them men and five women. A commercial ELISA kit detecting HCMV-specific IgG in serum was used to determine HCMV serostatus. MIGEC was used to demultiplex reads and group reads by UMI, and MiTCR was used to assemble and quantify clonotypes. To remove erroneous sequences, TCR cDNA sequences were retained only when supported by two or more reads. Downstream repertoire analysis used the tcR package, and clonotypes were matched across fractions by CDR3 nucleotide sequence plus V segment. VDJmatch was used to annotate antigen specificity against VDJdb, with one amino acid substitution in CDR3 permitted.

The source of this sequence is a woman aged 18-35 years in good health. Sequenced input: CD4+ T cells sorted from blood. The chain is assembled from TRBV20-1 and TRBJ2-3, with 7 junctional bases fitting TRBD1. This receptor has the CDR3 CSALGGPAGDTQYF. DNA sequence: TGCAGTGCCCTAGGGGGCCCGGCGGGAGATACGCAGTATTTT.